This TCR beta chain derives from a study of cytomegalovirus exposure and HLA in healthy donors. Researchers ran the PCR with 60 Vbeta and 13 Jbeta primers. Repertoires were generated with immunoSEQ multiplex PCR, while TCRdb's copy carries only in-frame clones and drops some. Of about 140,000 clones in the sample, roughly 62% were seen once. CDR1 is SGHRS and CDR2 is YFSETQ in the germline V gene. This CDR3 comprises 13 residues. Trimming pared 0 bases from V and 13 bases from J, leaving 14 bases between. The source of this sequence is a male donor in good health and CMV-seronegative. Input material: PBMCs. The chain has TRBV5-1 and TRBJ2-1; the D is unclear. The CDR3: CASSLVQTQYQFF. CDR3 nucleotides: TGCGCCAGCAGCTTGGTTCAGACTCAGTACCAGTTCTTC.